One sample yielded the 24 T cell receptor beta chains listed below, sequenced in a study of T cells in Graves' hyperthyroidism and ophthalmopathy. Template material for amplifying TCR beta CDR3 regions consisted of RNA transcripts. A set of HTBI primers served as the primers for a first-round RT-PCR of the TCR CDR3. From the multiplex PCR reads, TCRdb called clonotypes with MiXCR, one entry per CDR3 protein. The data hold 200,000 to 250,000 distinct CDR3 sequences, with 15% to 20% observed a single time. The sample comprised blood. The receptors stem from a middle-aged man with Graves' hyperthyroidism.

CDR3 nucleotides: TGCAGTGCTAGCCCGACAGGGCAACCCTACGAGCAGTACTTC. This translates into CSASPTGQPYEQYF. The chain carries TRBV20-1 and TRBJ2-7, with 7 bases fitting TRBD1. CDR1 and CDR2 from the germline V gene are DFQATT and SNEGSKA (reference sequence). V was pared by 3 bases and J by 2 bases, with 7 bases of the junction left unmatched. This CDR3 is built from 14 residues.

This clonotype was detected only a few times. The rearrangement uses TRBV3-1 and TRBJ1-2; tentatively, D is TRBD1 (5 bases). Deletions cut 4 bases from V and 6 bases from J, with 12 bases between. Germline V gene sequence: CDR1 LGHDT, CDR2 YNNKEL (reference sequence). The CDR3 runs to 13 residues. The DNA of the CDR3 is TGTGCCAGCAGCCTAGGGACTTTGAATGGCTACACCTTC. Translation gives CASSLGTLNGYTF.

This clonotype was recorded at least ten times. The J gene is TRBJ2-3, the V gene TRBV2; TRBD1 matches at 8 bases. This CDR3 has 17 amino acids. V lost 2 bases and J lost 5; bases outside the gene matches: 12. Germline values: CDR1 SNHLY, CDR2 FYNNEI. CDR3 nucleotides: TGTGCCAGCAGTGAATTCGTGGCAGGGGGCTCGAGAGATACGCAGTATTTT. Its protein product is CASSEFVAGGSRDTQYF.

At least ten counts were recorded for this clonotype. The CDR3 bases are TGCAGTGCTAGAGGCCTACACTACCCCGAGCAGTACTTC. It is translated as CSARGLHYPEQYF. The rearrangement uses TRBV20-1 and TRBJ2-7; no clear D gene. The CDR3 totals 13 residues. Trimming pared 1 base from V and 6 bases from J, leaving 13 bases between. In germline, CDR1 is DFQATT, CDR2 SNEGSKA (reference sequence).

The CDR3 reads CASSSSTGSYEQYF. In nucleotides, the CDR3 is TGTGCCAGCAGCTCGTCGACAGGGAGCTACGAGCAGTACTTC. This sequence joins TRBV7-9 and TRBJ2-7, with 7 bases identical to TRBD1. Trimming cost V 4 bases and J 3 bases; bases outside gene matches: 6. Per germline, CDR1 SEHNR and CDR2 FQNEAQ (reference sequence). The CDR3 has 14 residues.

This clonotype has a single count. The chain combines TRBV20-1 with TRBJ2-5, with 12 bases fitting TRBD2. The germline V gene encodes CDR1 DFQATT and CDR2 SNEGSKA (reference sequence). J lost 2 bases, V lost 0 bases, and 10 bases had no gene match. This CDR3 is 18 amino acids long. The CDR3 loop reads CSARDPQLAGGSQETQYF. In DNA, the CDR3 is TGCAGTGCTAGAGATCCTCAACTAGCGGGGGGTTCGCAAGAGACCCAGTACTTC.

The chain links TRBV19 to TRBJ2-7, with unresolved D. The V and J ends lost 5 bases and 4 bases respectively, with 6 bases between them. CDR1 LNHDA and CDR2 SQIVND come from the germline V gene (reference sequence). The CDR3 extends over 11 amino acids. The CDR3 region has the DNA TGTGCCAGTAGTGTGGGGTACGAGCAGTACTTC. This gives the protein CASSVGYEQYF.

The chain combines TRBV7-9 with TRBJ2-7, with 7 nucleotides matching TRBD1. J was trimmed by 5 bases and V by 5 bases; bases with no gene match: 9. The CDR3 totals 14 residues. Germline V gene sequence: CDR1 SEHNR, CDR2 FQNEAQ (reference sequence). As DNA, the CDR3 is TGTGCCAGCAGCCTGACAGGGAGTGTACACGAGCAGTACTTC. This gives the protein CASSLTGSVHEQYF.

This clonotype was picked up many times. The J gene is TRBJ2-7, the V gene TRBV28; D may correspond to TRBD1 or TRBD2 (5 bases each). Trimming removed 7 bases from V and 1 base from J, with 8 bases in between. This CDR3 contains 12 residues. The germline CDR1 and CDR2 sequences are MDHEN and SYDVKM. The CDR3 nucleotides are TGTGCCAGCATGGGACCGTCCTACGAGCAGTACTTC. Encoded protein: CASMGPSYEQYF.

This clonotype was detected ten times or more. This chain joins TRBV27 and TRBJ1-2; D uncertain. CDR1 is MNHEY and CDR2 is SMNVEV in the germline V gene (reference sequence). This CDR3 is 15 amino acids long. The V end was cut by 5 bases, the J end by 1 base, with 14 bases between. The CDR3 sequence: CASSPRTGINYGYTF. The CDR3 bases are TGTGCCAGCAGTCCCAGGACCGGGATTAACTATGGCTACACCTTC.

As to this clonotype: One base away lies a much larger clone, so this may be a sequencing read error. The chain joins TRBV5-1 to TRBJ1-5, with D possibly being TRBD1 (5 bases). The CDR3 is 15 residues long. Germline-derived CDR1 and CDR2 are SGHRS and YFSETQ. CDR3 DNA: TGCGTCAGCAGCCTGGGACCAGGGTTGAATCAGCCCCAGCATTTT. Its protein is CVSSLGPGLNQPQHF.

This clonotype was seen many times. The chain uses TRBV5-1 and TRBJ2-3; unclear D gene. With 2 bases removed from V and 3 bases from J, the gap between germline ends came to 4 bases. The CDR3 runs to 12 residues. Looked up from germline, CDR1 is SGHRS and CDR2 is YFSETQ. CDR3 sequence: CASSFNTDTQYF. The CDR3 nucleotides read TGCGCCAGCAGCTTCAATACAGATACGCAGTATTTT.

This clonotype was seen at least ten times. V and J are TRBV11-2 and TRBJ1-1; D gene ambiguous. From germline, CDR1 is SGHAT and CDR2 FQNNGV. The CDR3 has 14 residues. With 4 bases removed from V and 1 base from J, the gap between germline ends came to 10 bases. CDR3 loop: CASSSIRQNTEAFF. In DNA form, the CDR3 reads TGTGCCAGCAGCTCGATTCGACAGAACACTGAAGCTTTCTTT.

This clonotype was detected only a few times. This chain joins TRBV7-9 and TRBJ1-4; TRBD1 matches 7 bases. Germline-derived CDR1 and CDR2 are SEHNR and FQNEAQ (reference sequence). V lost 5 bases to trimming and J lost 10 bases; unmatched junction nucleotides: 10. CDR3 length: 14 amino acids. Here the CDR3 DNA reads TGTGCCAGCAGCCCCACTTCGGGACAGCCAAAACTGTTTTTT. It translates to CASSPTSGQPKLFF.

This clonotype was picked up many times. The J gene is TRBJ2-7, the V gene TRBV10-3, with D possibly being TRBD1 (5 bases). V lost 0 bases and J 6 bases, leaving 9 bases between the germline ends. The V gene's germline CDR1 is ENHRY and CDR2 SYGVKD. The CDR3 is 13 amino acids. The CDR3 region is CAISESDRGEQYF. Written as DNA, the CDR3 is TGTGCCATCAGTGAGTCCGATAGGGGCGAGCAGTACTTC.

This clonotype has at least ten counts. The chain couples TRBV11-2 to TRBJ2-2; 8 nucleotides match TRBD2. V lost 4 bases and J lost 2; bases outside the gene matches: 6. Germline lookup yields CDR1 SGHAT and CDR2 FQNNGV. CDR3 length: 16 amino acids. The CDR3 loop is CASSSDSGVNTGELFF. In DNA, the CDR3 is TGTGCCAGCAGCTCGGATAGCGGGGTTAACACCGGGGAGCTGTTTTTT.

The table lists this clonotype with many counts. This sequence joins TRBV5-4 and TRBJ2-3; 15 bases are shared with TRBD2. Trimming at V came to 3 bases and at J to 0 bases, leaving 2 bases not matched to a gene. Germline V gives CDR1 SGHNT, CDR2 YYREEE (reference sequence). The CDR3 has 17 residues. The CDR3 coding sequence is TGTGCCAGCAGCTGGACTAGCGGGGGGGCTAGCACAGATACGCAGTATTTT. It encodes CASSWTSGGASTDTQYF.

There are many counts of this clonotype. The J gene is TRBJ1-5, the V gene TRBV29-1; D gene uncertain. V shed 4 bases and J shed 4 bases, with 11 bases lying between them. Germline values: CDR1 SQVTM, CDR2 ANQGSEA. This CDR3 region has 13 residues. The CDR3 reads CSVGWTLNQPQHF. Written as DNA, the CDR3 is TGCAGCGTTGGTTGGACTCTTAATCAGCCCCAGCATTTT. The complete variable domain, with remaining parts taken from reference TRBV29-1 and TRBJ1-5, reads SAVISQKPSRDICQRGTSLTIQCQVDSQVTMMFWYRQQPGQSLTLIATANQGSEATYESGFVIDKFPISRPNLTFSTLTVSNMSPEDSSIYLCSVGWTLNQPQHFGDGTRLSIL.

This clonotype was seen repeatedly, ten times or more. The chain has TRBV12-3 or TRBV12-4 and TRBJ1-1, with TRBD1 identical over 8 bases. Germline trimming cut 3 bases from V and 3 bases from J; bases unmatched to any gene: 3. This CDR3 is 14 amino acids long. This CDR3 is CASSFLQGDTEAFF. The CDR3 coding sequence is TGTGCCAGCAGTTTCTTACAGGGGGACACTGAAGCTTTCTTT.

This clonotype was seen once. A much bigger clone sits one base away, suggesting this may be a read error. V gene TRBV6-1 combines with J gene TRBJ1-1, with D uncertain. This CDR3 has 14 amino acids. Germline V gene lookup returns CDR1 MNHNS and CDR2 SASEGT. The V end lost 0 bases, the J end lost 4 bases, and 9 bases lay between the germline ends. As DNA, the CDR3 is TGTGCCAGCAGTGAAGCGAGGAGGATCACTGAAGCTTTCTTT. It specifies CASSEARRITEAFF.

The chain combines TRBV15 with TRBJ1-6, with TRBD1 as a possible D gene (5 bases). V dropped 3 bases and J dropped 9 bases, with 21 bases sitting between them. CDR3 length: 17 residues. CDR1 LNHNV and CDR2 YYDKDF come from the germline V gene (reference sequence). The CDR3 sequence is CATSSRTWDPLGSPLHF. In nucleotides, the CDR3 is TGTGCCACCAGCAGTCGGACATGGGACCCTTTGGGTTCACCCCTCCACTTT.

The chain couples TRBV20-1 to TRBJ2-4; 11 bases line up with TRBD2. This CDR3 is 15 amino acids long. The ends lost 3 bases at V and 4 bases at J; junction bases unmatched: 5. Looked up from germline, CDR1 is DFQATT and CDR2 is SNEGSKA (reference sequence). CDR3 loop: CSASTSGGSKNIQYF. CDR3 in DNA: TGCAGTGCTAGTACTAGCGGGGGATCTAAAAACATTCAGTACTTC.

This clonotype was found many times. The chain couples TRBV28 to TRBJ2-7; a possible D gene is TRBD2 (6 bases). The CDR3 loop spans 14 amino acids. Germline CDR1 is MDHEN and CDR2 is SYDVKM. Trimming left V 6 bases short and J 0 bases short, with 12 bases between. The DNA for the CDR3 is TGTGCCAGCAGGGATCGGGGGAGCTCCTACGAGCAGTACTTC. Translation gives CASRDRGSSYEQYF.

This clonotype was detected only a few times. J is TRBJ2-1 and V is TRBV4-3; 7 bases line up with TRBD2. CDR1 and CDR2 from the germline V gene are LGHNA and YSLEER. V was clipped by 1 base and J by 3 bases; unmatched bases: 3. This CDR3 has 15 residues. As DNA, the CDR3 is TGCGCCAGCAGCCAAGTTGCGGGGGACTACAATGAGCAGTTCTTC. Its translation is CASSQVAGDYNEQFF.